This T cell receptor beta chain came from a study of blood T cell repertoires in COVID-19. Overall study: There were acute and convalescent COVID-19 samples, and they came from the United States, Italy and Spain. T cells, B-cell-depleted T cells, or PBMCs supplied cDNA or gDNA.

Original processing methods: Estimation of nucleated cell counts relied on the amplification of reference gene primers. TCRdb's copy holds only in-frame clones and misses some; the assay was immunoSEQ multiplex PCR. From that table come the V and J calls and clone size; the DNA was used to work out D and trimming. The sample has around 230,000 clones, roughly 89% seen once. Trimming shortened V by 2 bases and J by 12 bases, and 17 bases separated the two germline ends. The CDR3 consists of 13 residues. The chain links TRBV23-1 to TRBJ2-7; maybe TRBD1 (6 bases). TRBV23-1 is filed as an ORF, its function uncertain. This TCR derives from a man aged 25 to 40 who had recovered from COVID-19. The specimen was peripheral blood. CDR3 DNA sequence: TGCGCCAGCAGTCAAGAAGGAAAGGACAGCCTGTACTTC. Encoded protein: CASSQEGKDSLYF.